The subject of this entry is one T cell receptor beta chain. The method was immunoSEQ multiplex PCR; TCRdb's version includes in-frame clones alone and lacks a portion of them. The sample yields about 190,000 clones, less than 90% seen once. The entry originates in a study of blood T cell repertoires in COVID-19. For the study at large: Specimens from acute and convalescent COVID-19 originated in the United States, Italy and Spain.

V was pared by 6 bases and J by 4 bases, with 10 bases of the junction left unmatched. Germline CDR1 is MDHEN and CDR2 is SYDVKM. This CDR3 contains 16 residues. The sample consisted of peripheral blood. The clonotype was recovered from an older man with active or convalescent COVID-19. The chain employs TRBV28 and TRBJ1-5, with 9 bases aligning to TRBD1. CDR3 DNA sequence: TGTGCCAGCAGCCAACATGCCGGGACAGGGAATCAGCCCCAGCATTTT. Translating it yields CASSQHAGTGNQPQHF.